The 23 T cell receptor beta chains below were found in one sample sequenced in a study of glioma-infiltrating T cells after dendritic cell vaccination. Only in-frame clones appear in the TCRdb table, and some are missing; sequencing was by immunoSEQ multiplex PCR. The sample lists 65,000 or so clones; roughly 86% were seen once. Documented time point: after dendritic cell vaccination, including at tumor progression/relapse. This specimen consisted of blood, obtained after dendritic cell vaccination. The receptors originated from a human donor with glioblastoma.

The CDR3 DNA reads TGTGCCAGCAGCTACTCGACAGGCAATTCACCCCTCCACTTT. Translation gives CASSYSTGNSPLHF. The V call is TRBV14, the J call TRBJ1-6, with a tentative D call TRBD1 (6 bases). V was cut by 5 bases and J by 7 bases, with 12 bases left in between. CDR1 and CDR2 (germline): SGHDN, FVKESK. The CDR3 loop spans 14 amino acids.

This clone was seen only a few times. The chain carries TRBV7-9 and TRBJ2-5; TRBD2 matches at 8 bases. J lost 5 bases, V lost 7 bases, and 18 bases had no gene match. The CDR3 length is 17 residues. Per germline, CDR1 SEHNR and CDR2 FQNEAQ (reference sequence). CDR3 DNA: TGTGCCAGCATGCCTGGGGGGCGGGAGGCGATCAATGAGACCCAGTACTTC. It yields the protein CASMPGGREAINETQYF.

The chain recombines TRBV5-1 with TRBJ2-5; 15 bases match TRBD2. The germline gives CDR1 SGHRS, CDR2 YFSETQ. The V segment lost 3 bases and the J segment 4 bases; nucleotides outside the gene matches: 7. The CDR3 has 17 amino acids. CDR3 loop: CASSSRGTSGGLETQYF. CDR3 coding DNA: TGCGCCAGCAGCTCCCGGGGGACTAGCGGGGGGTTAGAGACCCAGTACTTC.

The CDR3 sequence: CAISELSGVLPETQYF. The CDR3 region has the DNA TGTGCCATCAGTGAGTTATCGGGAGTCCTTCCGGAGACCCAGTACTTC. The chain combines TRBV10-3 with TRBJ2-5, with TRBD2 as a possible D gene (6 bases). Between the trimmed V and J ends, which lost 1 base and 5 bases, there was a span of 17 bases. This CDR3 contains 16 residues. Germline CDR1 and CDR2: ENHRY and SYGVKD.

The rearrangement joins TRBV27 to TRBJ2-7; 10 positions match TRBD2. V was pared by 0 bases and J by 0 bases, with 5 bases of the junction left unmatched. The germline V gene encodes CDR1 MNHEY and CDR2 SMNVEV (reference sequence). The CDR3 is made up of 17 amino acids. The CDR3 sequence: CASSLSGASGSSYEQYF. The DNA for the CDR3 is TGTGCCAGCAGTTTATCAGGAGCTAGCGGGAGCTCCTACGAGCAGTACTTC.

V and J are TRBV10-1 and TRBJ2-2; TRBD1 might be the D (5 bases). Germline CDR1 is WNHNN and CDR2 is SYGVQD (reference sequence). Trimming shortened V by 3 bases and J by 9 bases, and 11 bases separated the two germline ends. The CDR3 contains 13 residues. This chain's CDR3 is CASSETDSRELFF. CDR3 in DNA: TGCGCCAGCAGTGAAACCGACAGCCGGGAGCTGTTTTTT.

In its sample, this clone was seen a few times. This CDR3 is also generated by other DNA sequences in the sample. The chain joins TRBV19 to TRBJ2-2; D remains ambiguous. The V end lost 3 bases, the J end lost 2 bases, and 10 bases lay between the germline ends. This CDR3 has 15 amino acids. Germline loops: CDR1 LNHDA, CDR2 SQIVND (reference sequence). The CDR3 coding sequence is TGTGCCAGTAGTATGGCTGGCTCCAACACCGGGGAGCTGTTTTTT. This translates into CASSMAGSNTGELFF.

This sequence joins TRBV7-8 and TRBJ1-1; 8 positions agree with TRBD1. This CDR3 has 13 amino acids. CDR1 SGHVS and CDR2 FQNEAQ come from the germline V gene. The V and J ends lost 7 bases and 7 bases, in that order; junction bases with no gene match: 8. The CDR3 DNA follows: TGTGCCAGCACGTACATTGGGACAGGTGAAGCTTTCTTT. It encodes CASTYIGTGEAFF.

The chain employs TRBV2 and TRBJ2-5, with D possibly matching TRBD2 (6 bases). CDR3 length: 13 amino acids. V gave up 4 bases and J gave up 5 bases, with 11 bases separating them. The germline V gene has CDR1 SNHLY and CDR2 FYNNEI. In DNA, the CDR3 is TGTGCCAGCAGTGTTGACCGGGGGGAGACCCAGTACTTC. The encoded protein is CASSVDRGETQYF.

In regard to this clone: A junction end diverges from the germline sequence, so it may reflect a read error. The genes are TRBV11-2 and TRBJ2-6, with 9 bases that match TRBD1. The CDR3 sequence is 19 residues long. Germline V gene lookup returns CDR1 SGHAT and CDR2 FQNNGV. The CDR3 loop is CASSLAPGQGLSWANVLTF. As DNA, the CDR3 is TGTGCCAGCAGCTTAGCGCCGGGACAGGGCCTCTCTTGGGCCAACGTCCTGACTTTC.

V and J are TRBV30 and TRBJ1-1, with TRBD1 matching 7 bases. Losses at the gene ends were 3 bases for V and 0 bases for J; bases not matched to a gene: 7. Germline V gene lookup returns CDR1 GTSNPN and CDR2 SVGIG (reference sequence). The CDR3 is 15 amino acids. This CDR3 is CAWRKAGGMNTEAFF. The CDR3 DNA reads TGTGCCTGGAGAAAGGCAGGGGGTATGAACACTGAAGCTTTCTTT.

The chain is built from TRBV30 and TRBJ1-2; D is undetermined. V lost 5 bases, J lost 11 bases, and 12 bases lay in between. This CDR3 has 10 amino acids. Germline lookup yields CDR1 GTSNPN and CDR2 SVGIG (reference sequence). The CDR3 DNA is TGTGCCTGGGGGCGAATAGGTTACACCTTC. Translation: CAWGRIGYTF.

This chain joins TRBV27 and TRBJ2-3; TRBD2 aligns across 8 bases. The V segment lost 7 bases and the J segment 2 bases; nucleotides outside the gene matches: 8. Germline V CDR1 and CDR2: MNHEY, SMNVEV (reference sequence). The CDR3 consists of 15 residues. The CDR3 here is CASKSGGRVTDTQYF. The CDR3, as DNA: TGTGCCAGCAAGTCGGGGGGGCGTGTCACAGATACGCAGTATTTT.

The count of this clone is one. The genes are TRBV6-1 and TRBJ1-5; weak D call: TRBD1 (5 bases). V was trimmed by 6 bases and J by 4 bases, leaving 10 bases between them. This CDR3 is built from 13 residues. Germline V gene data show CDR1 as MNHNS and CDR2 as SASEGT. The CDR3, as DNA: TGTGCCAGCAGCCTCGCAGGGAATCAGCCCCAGCATTTT. Amino acid sequence: CASSLAGNQPQHF.

The V call is TRBV11-2, the J call TRBJ2-7, with 9 bases aligning to TRBD1. After removal of 5 bases from V and 3 bases from J, the junction contained 8 bases not matched to a gene. The CDR3 runs 15 residues. Germline loops: CDR1 SGHAT, CDR2 FQNNGV. CDR3 protein: CASSPTGGSGYEQYF. DNA of the CDR3: TGTGCCAGCAGCCCTACAGGGGGCTCGGGCTACGAGCAGTACTTC.

The chain recombines TRBV10-3 with TRBJ2-7, with 12 bases identical to TRBD1. V gave up 2 bases and J gave up 5 bases; unmatched junction bases: 4. The CDR3 spans 15 residues. Per germline, CDR1 ENHRY and CDR2 SYGVKD. The CDR3 loop reads CAISEEGQGAHEQYF. CDR3 sequence (DNA): TGTGCCATCAGTGAGGAGGGACAGGGGGCACACGAGCAGTACTTC.

The chain couples TRBV9 to TRBJ2-7; D may be TRBD1 (6 bases). The V gene's germline CDR1 is SGDLS and CDR2 YYNGEE. V shed 4 bases and J shed 5 bases, with 16 bases lying between them. The CDR3 is 14 amino acids. The CDR3 loop is CASSPQQGSDEQYF. CDR3 DNA: TGTGCCAGCAGCCCCCAACAGGGTTCCGACGAGCAGTACTTC. Drawing the rest from reference TRBV9 and TRBJ2-7, the complete variable domain is DSGVTQTPKHLITATGQRVTLRCSPRSGDLSVYWYQQSLDQGLQFLIQYYNGEERAKGNILERFSAQQFPDLHSELNLSSLELGDSALYFCASSPQQGSDEQYFGPGTRLTVT.

The sample holds a few counts of this clone. The chain has TRBV7-2 and TRBJ1-3; 9 bases are shared with TRBD1. V lost 3 bases and J lost 0; bases outside the gene matches: 0. This CDR3 is 15 amino acids long. Germline V gene sequence: CDR1 SGHTA, CDR2 FQGNSA. The CDR3 bases are TGTGCCAGCAGCTTGGACAGGGGCTCTGGAAACACCATATATTTT. It yields the protein CASSLDRGSGNTIYF.

This rearrangement joins TRBV27 to TRBJ1-1; D is uncertain. The CDR3 extends over 13 amino acids. The germline V gene encodes CDR1 MNHEY and CDR2 SMNVEV (reference sequence). V was trimmed by 5 bases and J by 1 base, leaving 8 bases between them. CDR3 sequence reads: CASSLYKNTEAFF. DNA for the CDR3: TGTGCCAGCAGTCTGTACAAGAACACTGAAGCTTTCTTT.

The V gene is TRBV4-1, the J gene TRBJ2-3; D perhaps matches TRBD2 (5 bases). V lost 1 base, J lost 4 bases, and 12 bases lay in between. The germline V gene has CDR1 MGHRA and CDR2 YSYEKL. The CDR3 totals 15 residues. The CDR3 spells CASSQGGQGPDTQYF. The CDR3 DNA follows: TGCGCCAGCAGCCAAGGAGGGCAAGGGCCAGATACGCAGTATTTT.

This rearrangement joins TRBV30 to TRBJ2-3; D might be TRBD2 (5 bases). V was clipped by 0 bases and J by 5 bases, with 6 bases between them. The CDR3 totals 12 residues. Germline assignment: CDR1 GTSNPN and CDR2 SVGIG (reference sequence). The CDR3 here is CAWSVRGDTQYF. The CDR3 DNA follows: TGTGCCTGGAGTGTACGGGGAGATACGCAGTATTTT. The variable domain in full, with the rest retrieved from reference TRBV30 and TRBJ2-3, is SQTIHQWPATLVQPVGSPLSLECTVEGTSNPNLYWYRQAAGRGLQLLFYSVGIGQISSEVPQNLSASRPQDRQFILSSKKLLLSDSGFYLCAWSVRGDTQYFGPGTRLTVL.

This chain links TRBV29-1 with TRBJ2-5; 8 bases align to TRBD1. Per germline, CDR1 SQVTM and CDR2 ANQGSEA. V was clipped by 2 bases and J by 5 bases; unmatched bases: 10. The CDR3 length is 15 residues. The CDR3 loop is CSVELVGQGAETQYF. The DNA of the CDR3 is TGCAGCGTTGAATTGGTAGGACAGGGCGCTGAGACCCAGTACTTC.

DNA for the CDR3: TGTGCCACCAGCAGAGATGTTGGTAGAGGGAGAGGGAATGAGCAGTTCTTC. Amino acid sequence: CATSRDVGRGRGNEQFF. V is TRBV15 and J is TRBJ2-1, with D possibly matching TRBD2 (5 bases). Germline V gene lookup returns CDR1 LNHNV and CDR2 YYDKDF (reference sequence). The CDR3 has 17 residues. The V and J ends lost 0 bases and 7 bases respectively, with 19 bases between them.